The next 26 T cell receptor beta chains were all read from a single sample in a study of T cell responses to AZD1222 COVID-19 vaccine. The protocol was immunoSEQ multiplex PCR, while the TCRdb copy is restricted to in-frame clones and leaves out a portion. The table lists under 200,000 clones, around 92% of them singletons. Here the sequenced sample was peripheral blood, taken 28 days after the second AZD1222 dose. The source is an adult who received the AZD1222 COVID-19 vaccine.

The chain combines TRBV7-2 with TRBJ1-1, with 7 nucleotides matching TRBD1. Germline V gives CDR1 SGHTA, CDR2 FQGNSA. The junction had 10 bases not matched to a gene; V was cut back by 5 bases and J by 7 bases. CDR3 length: 14 amino acids. The CDR3 loop is CASSLRGQVHEAFF. CDR3 in DNA: TGTGCCAGCAGCCTCCGAGGACAGGTACATGAAGCTTTCTTT.

The V and J genes are TRBV30 and TRBJ2-1; 10 bases fit TRBD2. Trimming at V came to 3 bases and at J to 10 bases, leaving 6 bases not matched to a gene. Germline values: CDR1 GTSNPN, CDR2 SVGIG (reference sequence). This CDR3 comprises 13 residues. CDR3 DNA sequence: TGTGCCTGGAGCACTAGCGGGGACTTAGAGCAGTTCTTC. It specifies CAWSTSGDLEQFF.

This chain uses TRBV6-5 with TRBJ1-4; D might be TRBD1 (6 bases). The ends were cut back, 6 bases at V and 8 bases at J, with 13 bases in the middle. There are 13 residues in the CDR3. Germline V gene data show CDR1 as MNHEY and CDR2 as SVGAGI. CDR3 DNA sequence: TGTGCCAGCAGACCAGGGGTGAGGGAAAAACTGTTTTTT. This encodes CASRPGVREKLFF.

J is TRBJ1-5 and V is TRBV4-3, with TRBD1 as a possible D gene (6 bases). CDR1 LGHNA and CDR2 YSLEER come from the germline V gene. CDR3 length equals 16 residues. Trimming left V 1 base short and J 4 bases short, with 14 bases between. CDR3: CASSQVGGGENQPQHF. CDR3 nucleotides: TGCGCCAGCAGCCAAGTCGGAGGGGGGGAGAATCAGCCCCAGCATTTT.

This clone occurred a few times. The chain carries TRBV15 and TRBJ2-1; the D is unclear. There are 16 residues in the CDR3. V was cut by 1 base and J by 0 bases, with 10 bases left in between. CDR1 is LNHNV and CDR2 is YYDKDF in the germline V gene (reference sequence). CDR3 nucleotide sequence: TGTGCCACCAGCAGAGCCAAGACACTCTCCTACAATGAGCAGTTCTTC. Translating it yields CATSRAKTLSYNEQFF.

The chain joins TRBV27 to TRBJ2-3; D is perhaps TRBD2 (5 bases). Trimming removed 3 bases from V and 5 bases from J, with 9 bases in between. Per the germline V gene, CDR1 is MNHEY and CDR2 is SMNVEV (reference sequence). The CDR3 spans 13 residues. Here the CDR3 reads CASSFISGDTQYF. The CDR3 DNA follows: TGTGCCAGCAGTTTCATCAGCGGAGATACGCAGTATTTT.

This clone was seen just once. The rearrangement links TRBV12-2 to TRBJ1-4. TRBV12-2 is noted as a pseudogene. The CDR3 is 12 residues long. CDR3 DNA sequence: TGTGCAAGTCGCTTAGTCACCGGGGATAAGTTTTTT. Its protein is CASRLVTGDKFF.

The CDR3 nucleotides read TGCAGTGCTAGTGATCCGGGACCCTATGGCTACACCTTC. Encoded protein: CSASDPGPYGYTF. The V gene is TRBV20-1, the J gene TRBJ1-2; tentatively, D is TRBD1 (5 bases). Germline values: CDR1 DFQATT, CDR2 SNEGSKA (reference sequence). The V end was cut by 3 bases, the J end by 4 bases, with 12 bases between. This CDR3 has 13 residues.

V usage is TRBV2 and J usage is TRBJ1-2, with D possibly TRBD1 on 6 matching bases. This CDR3 spans 15 amino acids. CDR1 and CDR2 (germline): SNHLY, FYNNEI. V lost 6 bases and J 5 bases, leaving 19 bases between the germline ends. This CDR3 is CASSLTGTEGYGYTF. In DNA form, the CDR3 reads TGTGCCAGCAGCTTGACAGGAACGGAGGGGTATGGCTACACCTTC.

J is TRBJ2-1 and V is TRBV29-1; TRBD2 matches 9 bases. Germline CDR1 and CDR2: SQVTM and ANQGSEA. V lost 4 bases to trimming and J lost 0 bases; unmatched junction nucleotides: 4. The CDR3 is made up of 15 amino acids. DNA for the CDR3: TGCAGCGTTGGTCCTAGCGGGATCTCCTACAATGAGCAGTTCTTC. Amino acids: CSVGPSGISYNEQFF.

This clone was picked up one time. Within the sample, other DNA sequences also encode this same CDR3. The V and J genes are TRBV19 and TRBJ2-7; D remains ambiguous. The V end lost 4 bases, the J end lost 1 base, and 5 bases lay between the germline ends. Per germline, CDR1 LNHDA and CDR2 SQIVND (reference sequence). The CDR3 spans 12 residues. CDR3: CASSTRSYEQYF. Written as DNA, the CDR3 is TGTGCCAGTAGTACACGGTCCTACGAGCAGTACTTC.

This chain links TRBV2 with TRBJ1-3; D remains unclear. Trimming left V 8 bases short and J 5 bases short, with 10 bases between. Germline CDR1 and CDR2: SNHLY and FYNNEI. This CDR3 comprises 12 residues. CDR3 sequence: CASARERNTIYF. CDR3 in DNA: TGTGCCAGCGCCCGAGAGAGAAACACCATATATTTT. The whole variable domain, filled in from reference TRBV2 and TRBJ1-3, reads EPEVTQTPSHQVTQMGQEVILRCVPISNHLYFYWYRQILGQKVEFLVSFYNNEISEKSEIFDDQFSVERPDGSNFTLKIRSTKLEDSAMYFCASARERNTIYFGEGSWLTVV.

The chain couples TRBV3-1 (or the pseudogene TRBV3-2) to TRBJ2-2; D not certain. Germline CDR1 LGHDT, CDR2 YNNKEL (reference sequence). Trimming pared 0 bases from V and 3 bases from J, leaving 8 bases between. The CDR3 is 15 residues long. CDR3 coding DNA: TGTGCCAGCAGCCAAGATCCAAGGGACACCGGGGAGCTGTTTTTT. As protein: CASSQDPRDTGELFF.

The rearrangement uses TRBV6-1 and TRBJ1-2; D unresolved. Trimming cost V 1 base and J 6 bases, with 12 bases left between them. The CDR3 consists of 14 residues. CDR1 and CDR2 from the germline V gene are MNHNS and SASEGT. CDR3 residues: CASSEVANANGYTF. DNA of the CDR3: TGTGCCAGCAGTGAAGTGGCCAACGCCAATGGCTACACCTTC.

V usage is TRBV28 and J usage is TRBJ2-7; D is possibly TRBD2 (6 bases). Trimming took off 10 bases at V and 1 base at J, with 14 bases between the two ends. Germline V CDR1 and CDR2: MDHEN, SYDVKM. The CDR3 is made up of 13 amino acids. The CDR3 region has the DNA TGTGCCACCTGTACGGGGACTTCCTACGAGCAGTACTTC. This encodes CATCTGTSYEQYF.

The chain carries TRBV5-4 and TRBJ1-2; D is possibly TRBD1 (6 bases). The CDR3 sequence is 14 residues long. V lost 4 bases and J lost 5, with 15 bases in between. Germline V gene data show CDR1 as SGHNT and CDR2 as YYREEE (reference sequence). CDR3 coding DNA: TGTGCCAGCAGCCACGTACAGGGCCCTTATGGCTACACCTTC. Its protein product is CASSHVQGPYGYTF.

This chain connects TRBV5-1 to TRBJ1-1, with 8 bases matching TRBD1. The CDR3 runs 13 residues. Germline trimming cut 4 bases from V and 7 bases from J; bases unmatched to any gene: 6. Germline V CDR1 and CDR2: SGHRS, YFSETQ. As DNA, the CDR3 is TGCGCCAGCAGCGGACAGGGTCTCGGTGAAGCTTTCTTT. It codes for CASSGQGLGEAFF.

The chain carries TRBV7-9 and TRBJ1-4; D remains unclear. Per germline, CDR1 SEHNR and CDR2 FQNEAQ (reference sequence). The CDR3 length is 12 residues. V dropped 2 bases and J dropped 8 bases, with 6 bases sitting between them. The CDR3 region has the DNA TGTGCCAGCAGCTTAAACACCGAAAAACTGTTTTTT. It encodes CASSLNTEKLFF.

This clone has a single count. The chain joins TRBV30 to TRBJ1-2; no firm D call. The CDR3 sequence is 12 residues long. Germline values: CDR1 GTSNPN, CDR2 SVGIG (reference sequence). The V end was cut by 5 bases, the J end by 8 bases, with 15 bases between. CDR3 DNA: TGTGCCTGGTCCTCGTTCCTCCAGGGCTACACCTTC. As protein: CAWSSFLQGYTF.

The J gene is TRBJ1-6, the V gene TRBV5-1; 8 bases are a match to TRBD1. The germline V gene has CDR1 SGHRS and CDR2 YFSETQ. The CDR3 runs to 18 residues. Losses at the gene ends were 4 bases for V and 0 bases for J; bases not matched to a gene: 9. The CDR3 nucleotides read TGCGCCAGCAGCGACCGGACAGGGTCGGGCTCCTATAATTCACCCCTCCACTTT. Translating gives CASSDRTGSGSYNSPLHF.

The chain's CDR3 is CASSAGHRNAIYF. In DNA, the CDR3 is TGTGCCAGCAGTGCGGGGCACAGGAACGCCATATATTTT. The rearrangement joins TRBV2 to TRBJ1-3; possible D gene TRBD1, 5 bases. There are 13 residues in the CDR3. V was shortened by 4 bases and J by 11 bases, with 15 bases between the two germline ends. Germline V gene data show CDR1 as SNHLY and CDR2 as FYNNEI.

The V gene is TRBV6-6, the J gene TRBJ1-1, with 9 bases fitting TRBD1. CDR3 length: 13 amino acids. Germline V CDR1 and CDR2: MNHNY, SVGAGI (reference sequence). V lost 0 bases, J lost 7 bases, and 0 bases stayed unmatched. The chain's CDR3 is CASSYSGQGEAFF. In DNA, the CDR3 is TGTGCCAGCAGTTACTCGGGACAGGGTGAAGCTTTCTTT.

The J gene is TRBJ2-4, the V gene TRBV30; the D gene is possibly TRBD1 (5 bases). The V and J ends lost 0 bases and 0 bases respectively, with 9 bases between them. Germline V gives CDR1 GTSNPN, CDR2 SVGIG (reference sequence). This CDR3 contains 15 residues. The CDR3 nucleotides read TGTGCCTGGAGTGTAGACAGCTTAGCCAAAAACATTCAGTACTTC. Its protein is CAWSVDSLAKNIQYF. Full variable domain (rest looked up from reference TRBV30 and TRBJ2-4): SQTIHQWPATLVQPVGSPLSLECTVEGTSNPNLYWYRQAAGRGLQLLFYSVGIGQISSEVPQNLSASRPQDRQFILSSKKLLLSDSGFYLCAWSVDSLAKNIQYFGAGTRLSVL.

The V call is TRBV5-6, the J call TRBJ2-6; 8 bases align to TRBD1. This CDR3 comprises 15 residues. CDR1 and CDR2 (germline): SGHDT, YYEEEE. The V and J ends lost 4 bases and 2 bases, in that order; junction bases with no gene match: 2. CDR3 in amino acids: CASSPGQAGANVLTF. Here the CDR3 DNA reads TGTGCCAGCAGCCCGGGACAGGCTGGGGCCAACGTCCTGACTTTC.

The rearrangement joins TRBV6-6 to TRBJ1-1, with D unresolved. The CDR3 totals 12 residues. V lost 4 bases, J lost 5 bases, and 8 bases lay in between. The germline V gene has CDR1 MNHNY and CDR2 SVGAGI (reference sequence). CDR3 in DNA: TGTGCCAGCAGTTCCGTATGGACTGAAGCTTTCTTT. It translates to CASSSVWTEAFF.

The chain couples TRBV12-3 or TRBV12-4 to TRBJ1-4; 7 bases are a match to TRBD1. Trimming took 6 bases from V and 4 from J; bases not matched to a gene: 2. The CDR3 contains 13 residues. CDR3 amino acids: CASSGTVNEKLFF. CDR3 nucleotide sequence: TGTGCCAGCAGCGGGACAGTTAATGAAAAACTGTTTTTT.